The 21 T cell receptor beta chains presented below share a single source sample, sequenced in a study of blood T cells in healthy people across ages (dated by TCRdb to the mid-2010s). The library came from 5' RACE. Sequenced on an Illumina HiSeq 2500. A second PCR of roughly 6 to 11 cycles was run with a J-beta primer mix and a sample-barcoded 5' primer. TCRdb cleaned the public reads at Q25 with fastp, built clones with MiXCR and kept in-frame beta chains. Rows merge per CDR3 protein into single entries with the most common DNA and genes. For this sample the table gives 1 million or so distinct CDR3 sequences, of which roughly 24% were detected only once. Around 0.75% of the sample is held by the ten biggest clonotypes. This sample was shared with a second study, whose subject was T cells of mothers and their children.

Sequencing was performed on blood. All receptors derive from a girl aged 2 to 10 in good health.

The sample holds a few counts of this clonotype. This rearrangement joins TRBV29-1 to TRBJ2-5; D is possibly TRBD2 (6 bases). TRBJ2-7 explains the end of the DNA better; the J call may be wrong. The CDR3 is made up of 12 amino acids. The germline V gene has CDR1 SQVTM and CDR2 ANQGSEA. This chain's CDR3 is CSVLTSFHEQYF. The CDR3, as DNA: TGCAGCGTTCTGACTAGTTTCCACGAGCAGTACTTC.

The chain employs TRBV7-9 and TRBJ2-5; 10 positions match TRBD2. The end of the DNA fits TRBJ2-1 better, so the J call may be wrong. Germline CDR1 and CDR2: SEHNR and FQNEAQ (reference sequence). The CDR3 is made up of 16 amino acids. The CDR3 region has the DNA TGTGCCAGCAGCTTAGGAAGCGGGAGGGCGAACACTGAGCAGTTCTTC. Translating it yields CASSLGSGRANTEQFF.

There are a few counts of this clonotype. The genes are TRBV11-2 and TRBJ2-5, with a tentative D call TRBD2 (5 bases). V was clipped by 0 bases and J by 2 bases, with 13 bases between them. CDR1 is SGHAT and CDR2 is FQNNGV in the germline V gene. This CDR3 spans 16 amino acids. This CDR3 reads CASSLEYNPGQETQYF. CDR3 nucleotides: TGTGCCAGCAGCTTAGAATATAACCCGGGGCAAGAGACCCAGTACTTC.

J is TRBJ2-5 and V is TRBV28, with D tentatively TRBD2 (5 bases). The CDR3 has 13 amino acids. Trimming removed 6 bases at V and 11 bases at J, with 19 bases between. CDR1 is MDHEN, CDR2 SYDVKM, per germline. The chain's CDR3 is CASSSGVSYVQYF. Here the CDR3 DNA reads TGTGCCAGCAGCTCCGGGGTCTCCTACGTGCAGTACTTC.

The chain has TRBV4-1 and TRBJ1-1; 9 nucleotides line up with TRBD1. Germline loops: CDR1 MGHRA, CDR2 YSYEKL. With V trimmed by 3 bases and J by 7 bases, 9 bases remained unmatched. The CDR3 is 15 amino acids. The CDR3 DNA is TGCGCCAGCAGCCAGGGGGGACAGGGTTCGAGTGAAGCTTTCTTT. Amino acids: CASSQGGQGSSEAFF.

The table lists this clonotype with a few counts. The CDR3 region is CASRPGHRVGLAAYNEQFF. The CDR3 region has the DNA TGTGCCAGCAGACCGGGCCACAGGGTGGGACTAGCGGCCTACAATGAGCAGTTCTTC. The chain carries TRBV12-3 or TRBV12-4 and TRBJ2-1; 11 bases align to TRBD2. V was clipped by 6 bases and J by 2 bases; unmatched bases: 15. This CDR3 has 19 amino acids.

Turning to this clonotype: A junction boundary mismatches the germline segment, possibly from a read error. V gene TRBV12-3 or TRBV12-4 combines with J gene TRBJ2-4, with D perhaps TRBD2 (6 bases). The CDR3 is 13 residues long. The CDR3 DNA is TGCGCCAGCAGTTTATCTGGGGGAGGTTTTCAGTACTTC. It translates to CASSLSGGGFQYF.

The J gene is TRBJ2-5, the V gene TRBV7-8, with no clear D. The J call is doubtful: the DNA matches TRBJ2-1 better. The germline V gene has CDR1 SGHVS and CDR2 FQNEAQ. The CDR3 extends over 14 amino acids. This CDR3 is CASSLKRLHLEQFF. The CDR3 DNA follows: TGTGCCAGCAGCTTAAAGAGGTTGCATCTGGAGCAGTTCTTC.

This clonotype was counted only a few times. This chain links TRBV7-3 with TRBJ1-5, with D possibly TRBD1 on 6 matching bases. Trimming took 2 bases from V and 2 from J, leaving 19 bases between them. CDR1 is SGHTA, CDR2 FQGTGA, per germline. This CDR3 is 18 amino acids long. DNA of the CDR3: TGTGCCAGCAGCTTAGGGTGCCGGAGTAACAGGGGCAATCAGCCCCAGCATTTT. This translates into CASSLGCRSNRGNQPQHF.

This clonotype was observed a few times. The V and J genes are TRBV7-9 and TRBJ2-2, with 9 bases fitting TRBD2. The CDR3 contains 18 residues. The trim removed 1 base at V and 4 bases at J, leaving 10 bases unmatched. Germline V gene lookup returns CDR1 SEHNR and CDR2 FQNEAQ (reference sequence). CDR3 coding DNA: TGTGCCAGCAGCTTAGAGTGGTCAGCGGGAGGCGTCACCGGGGAGCTGTTTTTT. It codes for CASSLEWSAGGVTGELFF.

The chain joins TRBV5-1 to TRBJ2-1; D might be TRBD2 (5 bases). The J call may not be correct, given that the DNA end is closer to TRBJ2-7. The CDR3 contains 14 residues. Per germline, CDR1 SGHRS and CDR2 YFSETQ. The CDR3 region is CASSLVGSRDEQYF. CDR3 DNA: TGCGCCAGCAGCTTGGTGGGGAGCCGAGACGAGCAGTACTTC.

The chain recombines TRBV29-1 with TRBJ2-7; 8 positions match TRBD2. V trimming: 3 bases; J trimming: 7 bases; junction bases outside the gene matches: 8. This CDR3 is built from 13 residues. CDR1 SQVTM and CDR2 ANQGSEA come from the germline V gene. The CDR3 sequence: CSVDSGRGGEQYF. In nucleotides, the CDR3 is TGCAGCGTTGATTCCGGGAGGGGGGGTGAGCAGTACTTC.

This clonotype has just a few counts. This chain uses TRBV20-1 with TRBJ2-7; the D is unclear. CDR3 length: 13 amino acids. Germline V gene sequence: CDR1 DFQATT, CDR2 SNEGSKA (reference sequence). The CDR3, as DNA: TGCACTATCGGCAGTGGCTGCTACTACGAGCAGTACTTC. Translated, it gives CTIGSGCYYEQYF.

This clonotype was seen only a few times. The chain recombines TRBV2 with TRBJ1-5; no clear D. Germline V gives CDR1 SNHLY, CDR2 FYNNEI. There are 14 residues in the CDR3. The V gene lost 8 bases and the J gene lost 4 bases, with 15 bases spanning the gap. Written as DNA, the CDR3 is TGTGCCAGCGGCCCTTGGACGGAGAATCAGCCCCAGCATTTT. Protein: CASGPWTENQPQHF. The entire variable domain, with the rest obtained from reference TRBV2 and TRBJ1-5, is as follows: EPEVTQTPSHQVTQMGQEVILRCVPISNHLYFYWYRQILGQKVEFLVSFYNNEISEKSEIFDDQFSVERPDGSNFTLKIRSTKLEDSAMYFCASGPWTENQPQHFGDGTRLSIL.

V is TRBV28 and J is TRBJ1-2; 7 bases line up with TRBD1. V lost 5 bases and J lost 6; bases outside the gene matches: 12. The CDR3 sequence is 15 residues long. CDR1 MDHEN and CDR2 SYDVKM come from the germline V gene. Here the CDR3 DNA reads TGTGCCAGCAGTACCGAGGGGGCCCCCTTAGATGGCTACACCTTC. Amino acid sequence: CASSTEGAPLDGYTF.

V is TRBV29-1 and J is TRBJ2-7; D not resolved. The V end lost 4 bases, the J end lost 4 bases, and 14 bases lay between the germline ends. This CDR3 comprises 13 residues. CDR1 and CDR2 from the germline V gene are SQVTM and ANQGSEA. The CDR3 region has the DNA TGCAGCGTTGTATCCCCGATATCGTACGAGCAGTACTTC. Its translation: CSVVSPISYEQYF.

This clonotype came up a few times. The gene calls are TRBV5-1 and TRBJ2-5; 9 bases line up with TRBD1. TRBJ2-7 matches the DNA end more closely, so the J call is doubtful. The CDR3 consists of 16 residues. Germline V gene lookup returns CDR1 SGHRS and CDR2 YFSETQ. The DNA of the CDR3 is TGCGCCAGCAGCGTGGAACAGGGGGCCGTTCGTGACGAGCAGTACTTC. Translation gives CASSVEQGAVRDEQYF.

A remark on this clonotype: A junction end diverges from the germline sequence, so it may reflect a read error. The V and J genes are TRBV7-9 and TRBJ2-3; 8 bases line up with TRBD2. CDR1 and CDR2 (germline): SEHNR, FQNEAQ (reference sequence). The CDR3 runs to 15 residues. CDR3 nucleotides: TGTGCCAACAGCCCCGGACTAGCAAGCACAGATACGCAGTATTTT. Its translation: CANSPGLASTDTQYF.

A few counts support this clonotype. The J gene is TRBJ1-5, the V gene TRBV10-3; the D is unclear. CDR3 length equals 13 residues. In germline, CDR1 is ENHRY, CDR2 SYGVKD. Between the trimmed V and J ends, which lost 8 bases and 0 bases, there was a span of 8 bases. The CDR3 DNA sequence: TGTGCCATCGGAGCAGATAGCAATCAGCCCCAGCATTTT. Encoded protein: CAIGADSNQPQHF.

V gene TRBV29-1 combines with J gene TRBJ2-1; D might be TRBD2 (6 bases). V shed 4 bases and J shed 7 bases, with 11 bases lying between them. Germline V gene data show CDR1 as SQVTM and CDR2 as ANQGSEA. This CDR3 spans 12 amino acids. The CDR3 nucleotides are TGCAGCGTTGTAGTGGGGGGAAATGAGCAGTTCTTC. This gives the protein CSVVVGGNEQFF.

This clonotype was seen more than once but under ten times. V usage is TRBV6-1 and J usage is TRBJ2-5; the match to TRBD1 covers 10 bases. This CDR3 contains 15 residues. CDR1 MNHNS and CDR2 SASEGT come from the germline V gene. Trimming removed 4 bases from V and 5 bases from J; junction bases left unmatched: 7. The CDR3, as DNA: TGTGCCAGCAGTGGACAGGGGGCAAGTCAGGAGACCCAGTACTTC. Encoded protein: CASSGQGASQETQYF.